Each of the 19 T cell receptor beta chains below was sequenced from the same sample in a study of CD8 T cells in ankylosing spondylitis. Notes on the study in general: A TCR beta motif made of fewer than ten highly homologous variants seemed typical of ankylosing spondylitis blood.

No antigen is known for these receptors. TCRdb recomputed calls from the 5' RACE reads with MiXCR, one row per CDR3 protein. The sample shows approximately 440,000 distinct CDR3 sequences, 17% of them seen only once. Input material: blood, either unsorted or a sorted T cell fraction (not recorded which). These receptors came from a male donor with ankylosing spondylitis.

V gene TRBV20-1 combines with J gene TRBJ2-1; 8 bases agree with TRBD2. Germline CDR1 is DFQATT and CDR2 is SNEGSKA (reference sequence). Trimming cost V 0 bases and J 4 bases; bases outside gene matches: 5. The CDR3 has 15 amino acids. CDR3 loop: CSAREPSGGYNEQFF. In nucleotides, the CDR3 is TGCAGTGCTAGAGAGCCCAGCGGGGGTTACAATGAGCAGTTCTTC.

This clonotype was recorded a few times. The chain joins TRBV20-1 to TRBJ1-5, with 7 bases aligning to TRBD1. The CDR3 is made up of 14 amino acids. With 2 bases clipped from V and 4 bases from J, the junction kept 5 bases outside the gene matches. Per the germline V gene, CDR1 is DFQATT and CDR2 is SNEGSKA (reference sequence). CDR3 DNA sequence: TGCAGTGCTAGAATCAGGGGGGGGAATCAGCCCCAGCATTTT. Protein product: CSARIRGGNQPQHF.

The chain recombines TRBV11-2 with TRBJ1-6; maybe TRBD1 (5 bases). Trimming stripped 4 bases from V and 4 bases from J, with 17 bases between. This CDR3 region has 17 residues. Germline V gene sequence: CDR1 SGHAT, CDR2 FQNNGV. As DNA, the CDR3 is TGTGCCAGCAGCTCACGGCCCGGGGGGTTGTATAATTCACCCCTCCACTTT. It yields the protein CASSSRPGGLYNSPLHF.

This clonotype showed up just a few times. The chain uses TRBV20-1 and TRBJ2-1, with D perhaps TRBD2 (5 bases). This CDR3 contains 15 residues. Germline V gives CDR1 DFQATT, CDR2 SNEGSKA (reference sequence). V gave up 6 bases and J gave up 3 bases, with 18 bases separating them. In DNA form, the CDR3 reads TGCAGTGCCCCTTCGGGCCCGAGCGGCTACAATGAGCAGTTCTTC. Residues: CSAPSGPSGYNEQFF.

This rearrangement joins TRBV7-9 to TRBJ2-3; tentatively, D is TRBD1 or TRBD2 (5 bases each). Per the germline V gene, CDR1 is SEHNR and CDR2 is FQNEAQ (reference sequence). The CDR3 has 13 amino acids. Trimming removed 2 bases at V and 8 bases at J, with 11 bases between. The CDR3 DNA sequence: TGTGCCAGCAGCTTACTCGGGGCACTTACGCAGTATTTT. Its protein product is CASSLLGALTQYF.

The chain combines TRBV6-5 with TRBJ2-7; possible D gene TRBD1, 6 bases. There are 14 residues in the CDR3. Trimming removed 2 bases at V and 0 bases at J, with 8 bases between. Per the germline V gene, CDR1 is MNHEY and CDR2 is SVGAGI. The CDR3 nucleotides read TGTGCCAGCAGTTACCGGGACATCTCCTACGAGCAGTACTTC. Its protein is CASSYRDISYEQYF.

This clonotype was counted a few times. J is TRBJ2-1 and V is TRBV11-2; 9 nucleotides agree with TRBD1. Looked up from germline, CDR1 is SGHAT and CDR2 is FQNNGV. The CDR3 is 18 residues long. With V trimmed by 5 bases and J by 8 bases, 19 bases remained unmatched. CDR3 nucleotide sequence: TGTGCCAGCAGCCCAAACAGGGGGCGTGGAGCGGACCGGGATGAGCAGTTCTTC. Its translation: CASSPNRGRGADRDEQFF.

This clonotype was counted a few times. CDR3 region: CPLTGGRGEQYF. The CDR3 DNA sequence: TGTCCTCTCACAGGCGGGAGGGGCGAGCAGTACTTC. This chain connects TRBV27 to TRBJ2-7; 9 bases fit TRBD2. This CDR3 spans 12 amino acids. Germline assignment: CDR1 MNHEY and CDR2 SMNVEV (reference sequence).

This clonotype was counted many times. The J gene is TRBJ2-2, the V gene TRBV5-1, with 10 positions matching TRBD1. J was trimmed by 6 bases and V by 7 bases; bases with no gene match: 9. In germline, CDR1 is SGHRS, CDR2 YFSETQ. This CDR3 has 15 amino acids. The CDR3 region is CASGRDRGYPGELFF. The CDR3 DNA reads TGCGCCAGCGGCCGGGACAGGGGTTACCCCGGGGAGCTGTTTTTT.

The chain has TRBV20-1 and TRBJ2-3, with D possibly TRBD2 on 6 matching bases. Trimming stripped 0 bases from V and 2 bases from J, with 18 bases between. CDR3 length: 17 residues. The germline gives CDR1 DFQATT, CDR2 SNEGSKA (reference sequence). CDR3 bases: TGCAGTGCTAGAGATGACTTCCGGCGGGGCCTCACAGATACGCAGTATTTT. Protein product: CSARDDFRRGLTDTQYF.

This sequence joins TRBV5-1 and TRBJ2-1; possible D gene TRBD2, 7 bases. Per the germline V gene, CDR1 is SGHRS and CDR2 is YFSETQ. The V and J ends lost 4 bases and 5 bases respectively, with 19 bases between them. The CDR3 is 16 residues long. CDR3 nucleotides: TGCGCCAGCAGCCCCCTTGGGGGGGGCCGAGACAATGAGCAGTTCTTC. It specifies CASSPLGGGRDNEQFF. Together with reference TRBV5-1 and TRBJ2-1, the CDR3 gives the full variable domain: KAGVTQTPRYLIKTRGQQVTLSCSPISGHRSVSWYQQTPGQGLQFLFEYFSETQRNKGNFPGRFSGRQFSNSRSEMNVSTLELGDSALYLCASSPLGGGRDNEQFFGPGTRLTVL.

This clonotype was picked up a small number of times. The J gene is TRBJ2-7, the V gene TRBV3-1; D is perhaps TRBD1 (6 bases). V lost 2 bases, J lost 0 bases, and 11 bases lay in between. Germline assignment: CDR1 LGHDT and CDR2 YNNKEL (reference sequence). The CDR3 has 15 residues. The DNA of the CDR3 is TGTGCCAGCAGCCAACCGGACAGCTACTCCTACGAGCAGTACTTC. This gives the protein CASSQPDSYSYEQYF.

CDR3 sequence: CASSQAIQGRHTDTQYF. The CDR3, as DNA: TGTGCCAGCAGCCAAGCAATACAAGGGCGACACACAGATACGCAGTATTTT. The J gene is TRBJ2-3, the V gene TRBV14; D is unclear. V was trimmed by 1 base and J by 2 bases, leaving 16 bases between them. From germline, CDR1 is SGHDN and CDR2 FVKESK. The CDR3 is made up of 17 amino acids.

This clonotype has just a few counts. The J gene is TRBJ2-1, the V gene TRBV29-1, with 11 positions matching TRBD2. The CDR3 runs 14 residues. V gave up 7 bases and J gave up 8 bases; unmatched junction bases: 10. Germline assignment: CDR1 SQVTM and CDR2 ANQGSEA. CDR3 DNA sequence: TGCAGCGCCGAGGAGACTAGCGGGAAAGATGAGCAGTTCTTC. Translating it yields CSAEETSGKDEQFF.

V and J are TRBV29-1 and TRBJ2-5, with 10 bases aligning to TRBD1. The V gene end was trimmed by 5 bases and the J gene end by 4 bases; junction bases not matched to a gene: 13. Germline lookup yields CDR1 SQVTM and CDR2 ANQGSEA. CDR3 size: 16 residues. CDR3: CSVSRTDRGLGETQYF. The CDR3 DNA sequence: TGCAGCGTTTCCAGAACCGACAGGGGGCTGGGAGAGACCCAGTACTTC. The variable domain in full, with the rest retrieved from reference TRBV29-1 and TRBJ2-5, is SAVISQKPSRDICQRGTSLTIQCQVDSQVTMMFWYRQQPGQSLTLIATANQGSEATYESGFVIDKFPISRPNLTFSTLTVSNMSPEDSSIYLCSVSRTDRGLGETQYFGPGTRLLVL.

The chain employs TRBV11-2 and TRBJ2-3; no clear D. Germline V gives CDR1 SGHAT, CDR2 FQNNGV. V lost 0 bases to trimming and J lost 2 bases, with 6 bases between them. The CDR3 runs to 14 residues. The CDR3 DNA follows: TGTGCCAGCAGCTTAGAGTCTTACACAGATACGCAGTATTTT. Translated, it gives CASSLESYTDTQYF. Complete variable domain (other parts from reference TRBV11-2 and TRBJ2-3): EAGVAQSPRYKIIEKRQSVAFWCNPISGHATLYWYQQILGQGPKLLIQFQNNGVVDDSQLPKDRFSAERLKGVDSTLKIQPAKLEDSAVYLCASSLESYTDTQYFGPGTRLTVL.

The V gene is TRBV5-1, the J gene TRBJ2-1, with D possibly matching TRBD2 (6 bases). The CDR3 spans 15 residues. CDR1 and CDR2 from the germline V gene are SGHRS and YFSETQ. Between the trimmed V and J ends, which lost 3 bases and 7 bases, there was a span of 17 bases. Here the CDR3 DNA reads TGCGCCAGCAGCTCCCCCGGGACGGGGAGGAATGAGCAGTTCTTC. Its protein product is CASSSPGTGRNEQFF.

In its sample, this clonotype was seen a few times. The CDR3 nucleotides are TGTGCCATCAGAAGTAGCGGGGGCAGGACAGATACGCAGTATTTT. It encodes CAIRSSGGRTDTQYF. V gene TRBV10-3 combines with J gene TRBJ2-3; 9 bases line up with TRBD2. The CDR3 is made up of 15 amino acids. The V gene's germline CDR1 is ENHRY and CDR2 SYGVKD. J lost 3 bases, V lost 6 bases, and 7 bases had no gene match.

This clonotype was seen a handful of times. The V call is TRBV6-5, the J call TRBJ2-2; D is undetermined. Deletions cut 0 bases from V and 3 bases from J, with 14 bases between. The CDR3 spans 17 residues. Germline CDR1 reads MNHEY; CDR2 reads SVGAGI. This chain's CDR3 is CASSYSKGPGYTGELFF. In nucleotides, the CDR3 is TGTGCCAGCAGTTACTCGAAGGGTCCCGGATACACCGGGGAGCTGTTTTTT.